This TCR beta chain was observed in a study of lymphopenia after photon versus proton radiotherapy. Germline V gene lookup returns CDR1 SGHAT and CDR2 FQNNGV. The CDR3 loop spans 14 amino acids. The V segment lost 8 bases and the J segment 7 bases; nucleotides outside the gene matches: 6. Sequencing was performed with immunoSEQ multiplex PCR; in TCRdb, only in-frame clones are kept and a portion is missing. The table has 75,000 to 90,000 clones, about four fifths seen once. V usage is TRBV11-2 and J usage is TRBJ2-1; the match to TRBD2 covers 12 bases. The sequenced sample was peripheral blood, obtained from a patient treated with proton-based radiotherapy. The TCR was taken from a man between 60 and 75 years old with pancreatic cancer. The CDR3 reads CASGRLAGVNEQFF. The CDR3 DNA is TGTGCCAGCGGGCGACTAGCGGGAGTTAATGAGCAGTTCTTC. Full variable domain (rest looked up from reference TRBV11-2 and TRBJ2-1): EAGVAQSPRYKIIEKRQSVAFWCNPISGHATLYWYQQILGQGPKLLIQFQNNGVVDDSQLPKDRFSAERLKGVDSTLKIQPAKLEDSAVYLCASGRLAGVNEQFFGPGTRLTVL.